A single sample gave rise to the 17 T cell receptor beta chains below, sequenced in a study of cytomegalovirus exposure and HLA in healthy donors. Primers included in the PCR were 60 Vbeta and 13 Jbeta primers. The protocol was immunoSEQ multiplex PCR, while the TCRdb copy is restricted to in-frame clones and leaves out a portion. The sample contains 150,000 to 200,000 clones, 65% to 80% of which appear only once. The sequenced sample was PBMCs. The receptors here all came from a woman in her forties in good health and CMV-seropositive.

V usage is TRBV4-1 and J usage is TRBJ1-2; 10 nucleotides match TRBD1. The CDR3 covers 16 residues. Germline V gene sequence: CDR1 MGHRA, CDR2 YSYEKL. J gave up 2 bases and V 1 base, and 4 bases lay outside the gene matches. CDR3 region: CASSQARQGANYGYTF. CDR3 in DNA: TGCGCCAGCAGCCAAGCCCGACAGGGGGCGAACTATGGCTACACCTTC.

CDR3 sequence reads: CASSEGTSGIQETQYF. DNA of the CDR3: TGCGCCAGCAGTGAAGGGACTAGCGGGATCCAAGAGACCCAGTACTTC. The V and J genes are TRBV10-1 and TRBJ2-5; 13 nucleotides line up with TRBD2. Germline lookup yields CDR1 WNHNN and CDR2 SYGVQD (reference sequence). CDR3 length equals 16 residues. The trim removed 3 bases at V and 1 base at J, leaving 2 bases unmatched.

Remarks on this clone: Other DNA sequences in the same sample also yield this CDR3. The V and J genes are TRBV5-6 and TRBJ1-3; D perhaps matches TRBD1 (5 bases). Between the trimmed V and J ends, which lost 0 bases and 0 bases, there was a span of 7 bases. From germline, CDR1 is SGHDT and CDR2 YYEEEE. The CDR3 runs to 15 residues. CDR3 DNA sequence: TGTGCCAGCAGCTTGGGACAGAGCTCTGGAAACACCATATATTTT. It yields the protein CASSLGQSSGNTIYF.

The rearrangement uses TRBV27 and TRBJ1-5; D remains unclear. This CDR3 is 15 amino acids long. V lost 8 bases and J lost 0, with 14 bases in between. CDR1 is MNHEY, CDR2 SMNVEV, per germline (reference sequence). CDR3 residues: CASVARGFSNQPQHF. CDR3 sequence (DNA): TGTGCCAGCGTGGCCCGGGGATTTAGCAATCAGCCCCAGCATTTT.

V is TRBV5-1 and J is TRBJ2-3; 11 bases align to TRBD2. The CDR3 extends over 16 amino acids. Germline V gene lookup returns CDR1 SGHRS and CDR2 YFSETQ. J gave up 2 bases and V 7 bases, and 9 bases lay outside the gene matches. DNA for the CDR3: TGCGCCAGCCGCCTACTAGCGGGGGATCCCACAGATACGCAGTATTTT. It translates to CASRLLAGDPTDTQYF. Based on the CDR3 plus reference TRBV5-1 and TRBJ2-3, the full variable domain is KAGVTQTPRYLIKTRGQQVTLSCSPISGHRSVSWYQQTPGQGLQFLFEYFSETQRNKGNFPGRFSGRQFSNSRSEMNVSTLELGDSALYLCASRLLAGDPTDTQYFGPGTRLTVL.

The chain has TRBV10-2 and TRBJ2-3, with a possible D match to TRBD2 (6 bases). CDR3 length: 15 residues. V was clipped by 6 bases and J by 1 base, with 14 bases between them. The V gene's germline CDR1 is WSHSY and CDR2 SAAADI. The CDR3 is CASRVERAGTDTQYF. The DNA of the CDR3 is TGCGCCAGCAGAGTTGAGCGGGCAGGCACAGATACGCAGTATTTT.

This clone appeared a single time. CDR3 protein: CASSRRTGDTEAFF. Here the CDR3 DNA reads TGCGCCAGCAGTCGACGTACAGGGGACACTGAAGCTTTCTTT. The chain uses TRBV5-1 and TRBJ1-1; 7 bases align to TRBD1. Germline assignment: CDR1 SGHRS and CDR2 YFSETQ. V shed 5 bases and J 3 bases; nucleotides not matched to a gene: 7. CDR3 length: 14 amino acids.

This clone showed up just once. The V call is TRBV28, the J call TRBJ1-5, with a possible D match to TRBD1 (5 bases). Between the trimmed V and J ends, which lost 3 bases and 5 bases, there was a span of 17 bases. Germline-derived CDR1 and CDR2 are MDHEN and SYDVKM. CDR3 length equals 16 residues. The CDR3 DNA reads TGTGCCAGCAGTTTTGAGGGGCGGGGGGTGGATCAGCCCCAGCATTTT. Its protein is CASSFEGRGVDQPQHF.

The chain joins TRBV28 to TRBJ1-5; TRBD1 aligns across 10 bases. Germline CDR1 and CDR2: MDHEN and SYDVKM. This CDR3 has 16 residues. The junction had 11 bases not matched to a gene; V was cut back by 5 bases and J by 7 bases. The CDR3 DNA is TGTGCCAGCAGTAGAGGGACAGGGGATTGGTACCAGCCCCAGCATTTT. It encodes CASSRGTGDWYQPQHF.

The rearrangement joins TRBV6-5 to TRBJ2-7; 8 bases map to TRBD1. J gave up 4 bases and V 6 bases, and 11 bases lay outside the gene matches. The CDR3 spans 15 residues. Germline V gene data show CDR1 as MNHEY and CDR2 as SVGAGI. CDR3 sequence (DNA): TGTGCCAGCAGCTATTCGCGGCAGGGGGCGTACGAGCAGTACTTC. This gives the protein CASSYSRQGAYEQYF.

The gene calls are TRBV19 and TRBJ1-2; no firm D call. The CDR3 is made up of 15 amino acids. Between the trimmed V and J ends, which lost 4 bases and 2 bases, there was a span of 14 bases. In germline, CDR1 is LNHDA, CDR2 SQIVND (reference sequence). CDR3 sequence: CASSTSSVVNYGYTF. CDR3 nucleotide sequence: TGTGCCAGTAGTACTAGTTCGGTTGTCAACTATGGCTACACCTTC.

The V call is TRBV28, the J call TRBJ2-7, with 9 bases lining up with TRBD2. With V trimmed by 8 bases and J by 2 bases, 7 bases remained unmatched. This CDR3 contains 14 residues. Germline CDR1 MDHEN, CDR2 SYDVKM. This CDR3 is CASGSGGLPYEQYF. In DNA form, the CDR3 reads TGTGCCAGCGGGAGCGGGGGGCTACCCTACGAGCAGTACTTC.

The chain links TRBV30 to TRBJ2-3; a weak D match, TRBD2 (7 bases). Germline CDR1 is GTSNPN and CDR2 is SVGIG (reference sequence). The CDR3 spans 15 residues. V dropped 2 bases and J dropped 3 bases, with 15 bases sitting between them. The CDR3 loop reads CAWSRGGLETDTQYF. CDR3 DNA sequence: TGTGCCTGGAGTAGGGGGGGGTTGGAGACAGATACGCAGTATTTT.

This sequence joins TRBV4-1 and TRBJ2-1, with 12 bases that match TRBD2. The germline gives CDR1 MGHRA, CDR2 YSYEKL. V was pared by 4 bases and J by 6 bases, with 13 bases of the junction left unmatched. The CDR3 is 18 amino acids. CDR3 protein: CASSPSLSASGGANEQFF. CDR3 in DNA: TGCGCCAGCAGCCCTTCCCTAAGCGCTAGCGGGGGGGCCAATGAGCAGTTCTTC.

The rearrangement links TRBV4-3 to TRBJ2-7; TRBD2 matches at 7 bases. CDR1 is LGHNA, CDR2 YSLEER, per germline. The CDR3 extends over 17 amino acids. Losses at the gene ends were 0 bases for V and 2 bases for J; bases not matched to a gene: 10. CDR3 region: CASSQDIIGGGAYEQYF. The CDR3 DNA is TGCGCCAGCAGCCAAGATATTATTGGCGGGGGAGCCTACGAGCAGTACTTC.

This clone appeared a few times. This chain links TRBV18 with TRBJ1-4, with 9 bases identical to TRBD1. Germline CDR1 reads KGHSH; CDR2 reads LQKENI. The CDR3 has 17 amino acids. The V segment lost 3 bases and the J segment 8 bases; nucleotides outside the gene matches: 13. The CDR3 loop is CASSPEMGTGLREKLFF. The CDR3 bases are TGTGCCAGCTCACCCGAAATGGGGACAGGGTTGCGAGAAAAACTGTTTTTT. The full variable domain, its missing parts supplied by reference TRBV18 and TRBJ1-4, is NAGVMQNPRHLVRRRGQEARLRCSPMKGHSHVYWYRQLPEEGLKFMVYLQKENIIDESGMPKERFSAEFPKEGPSILRIQQVVRGDSAAYFCASSPEMGTGLREKLFFGSGTQLSVL.

In DNA form, the CDR3 reads TGTGCCATCAGCCGCGGGACTCCTACAGCCACAGATACGCAGTATTTT. Protein sequence: CAISRGTPTATDTQYF. The chain recombines TRBV10-3 with TRBJ2-3; tentative D call: TRBD2 (6 bases). This CDR3 is 16 amino acids long. Germline CDR1 ENHRY, CDR2 SYGVKD. The ends were cut back, 6 bases at V and 2 bases at J, with 18 bases in the middle.